This T cell receptor (delta chain) was sequenced in a study of gamma-delta chains in newborns, infants, children. This clone is labeled medium-sized. Other DNA variants within this sample encode the same CDR3. The CDR3 has 20 amino acids. V was clipped by 3 bases and J by 0 bases; unmatched bases: 8. The germline V gene has CDR1 GEAIGNYY and CDR2 EKD. TCRdb reanalysed the reads via CATT. The repertoire holds 5,600 or so delta-chain clones, with 1.9% as singletons. The rearrangement links TRDV2 to TRDJ3; 12 bases line up with TRDD3. Sequenced: blood. The sequence was obtained from a child who was a newborn, infant or young child, either healthy, febrile or measles-vaccinated (not recorded which). The CDR3 DNA reads TGTGCCTGTGACTTACTGGGGGATACCCCCAGCTCCTGGGACACCCGACAGATGTTTTTC. It is translated as CACDLLGDTPSSWDTRQMFF.